This entry lists 18 T cell receptor beta chains sequenced from one sample in a study of shared clonotypes between healthy human individuals. Libraries were prepared by immunoSEQ multiplex PCR; TCRdb keeps only in-frame clonotypes and omits some of them. The sample records hundreds of thousands of clones, around 96% being singletons. Naive CD8 cells comprised CD45RO-negative, CCR7-positively selected cells, excluding terminally differentiated effector memory CD45RA+ cells. Sequenced material: naive CD8+ T cells sorted from blood. These receptors originate from a woman younger than 45 in good health.

V usage is TRBV7-9 and J usage is TRBJ1-1; 9 nucleotides agree with TRBD1. V shed 8 bases, J shed 4 bases, and the junction held 11 bases outside the gene matches. Germline V gives CDR1 SEHNR, CDR2 FQNEAQ (reference sequence). CDR3 length equals 15 residues. The CDR3 sequence is CASAGGTGRITEAFF. The CDR3 DNA reads TGTGCCAGCGCGGGAGGGACAGGGAGAATCACTGAAGCTTTCTTT.

The rearrangement uses TRBV15 and TRBJ2-7, with TRBD2 matching over 11 bases. The length of the CDR3 is 14 residues. Per germline, CDR1 LNHNV and CDR2 YYDKDF (reference sequence). Unmatched junction bases numbered 3, after V lost 8 bases and J lost 0 bases. CDR3 loop: CATSGLADSYEQYF. DNA for the CDR3: TGTGCCACCTCGGGACTAGCGGACTCCTACGAGCAGTACTTC.

The genes are TRBV28 and TRBJ2-2; 7 nucleotides match TRBD1. CDR3 size: 14 residues. The germline gives CDR1 MDHEN, CDR2 SYDVKM. Trimming took 4 bases from V and 5 from J; bases not matched to a gene: 4. The CDR3 bases are TGTGCCAGCAGTTACAGGGGTACGACCGGGGAGCTGTTTTTT. This translates into CASSYRGTTGELFF. The full variable domain, rest sourced from reference TRBV28 and TRBJ2-2, is DVKVTQSSRYLVKRTGEKVFLECVQDMDHENMFWYRQDPGLGLRLIYFSYDVKMKEKGDIPEGYSVSREKKERFSLILESASTNQTSMYLCASSYRGTTGELFFGEGSRLTVL.

About this clone: In the same sample, other DNA sequences code for this CDR3. The CDR3 loop reads CASSLGPNTEAFF. CDR3 bases: TGTGCCAGCAGTTTAGGACCGAACACTGAAGCTTTCTTT. The chain joins TRBV28 to TRBJ1-1; D is uncertain. Deletions cut 2 bases from V and 1 base from J, with 5 bases between. The germline V gene encodes CDR1 MDHEN and CDR2 SYDVKM. CDR3 length: 13 amino acids.

The chain recombines TRBV10-3 with TRBJ2-7; weak D call: TRBD2 (5 bases). In germline, CDR1 is ENHRY, CDR2 SYGVKD. The CDR3 sequence is 14 residues long. Trimming left V 2 bases short and J 3 bases short, with 11 bases between. The CDR3 DNA is TGTGCCATCAGTGAGCCCCCCACTAGCTACGAGCAGTACTTC. Amino acids: CAISEPPTSYEQYF.

The gene calls are TRBV29-1 and TRBJ1-2; D remains unclear. There are 11 residues in the CDR3. The germline V and J ends were trimmed by 4 bases and 3 bases, with 6 bases remaining between them. CDR1 is SQVTM and CDR2 is ANQGSEA in the germline V gene. As DNA, the CDR3 is TGCAGCGTTGTTGTGGACTATGGCTACACCTTC. This sequence encodes CSVVVDYGYTF. Drawing the rest from reference TRBV29-1 and TRBJ1-2, the complete variable domain is SAVISQKPSRDICQRGTSLTIQCQVDSQVTMMFWYRQQPGQSLTLIATANQGSEATYESGFVIDKFPISRPNLTFSTLTVSNMSPEDSSIYLCSVVVDYGYTFGSGTRLTVV.

This chain joins TRBV9 and TRBJ2-1; tentative D call: TRBD2 (6 bases). Germline values: CDR1 SGDLS, CDR2 YYNGEE. V was clipped by 3 bases and J by 0 bases, with 13 bases between them. This CDR3 region has 16 residues. DNA for the CDR3: TGTGCCAGCAGCGGCTATAGCGGAGCCTCCTACAATGAGCAGTTCTTC. Amino acid sequence: CASSGYSGASYNEQFF.

The chain carries TRBV28 and TRBJ2-5, with D perhaps matching TRBD1 (6 bases). Germline V gene lookup returns CDR1 MDHEN and CDR2 SYDVKM. V lost 1 base to trimming and J lost 5 bases, with 14 bases between them. The CDR3 runs to 15 residues. The CDR3 bases are TGTGCCAGCAGTTTATTAGGGCAGGGGAAGGAGACCCAGTACTTC. Protein product: CASSLLGQGKETQYF.

In its sample, this clone was seen once. V usage is TRBV28 and J usage is TRBJ2-7, with 8 bases aligning to TRBD1. CDR1 and CDR2 from the germline V gene are MDHEN and SYDVKM. V shed 3 bases and J 4 bases; nucleotides not matched to a gene: 11. The CDR3 loop spans 16 amino acids. CDR3 protein: CASSFDRGTPNYEQYF. The CDR3 DNA reads TGTGCCAGCAGTTTCGACAGGGGTACACCTAATTACGAGCAGTACTTC.

J is TRBJ2-2 and V is TRBV7-2; 11 nucleotides line up with TRBD2. The V gene's germline CDR1 is SGHTA and CDR2 FQGNSA. The CDR3 contains 15 residues. With V trimmed by 1 base and J by 6 bases, 1 base remained unmatched. The CDR3 spells CASSLELAGAGELFF. Here the CDR3 DNA reads TGTGCCAGCAGCTTAGAACTAGCGGGAGCCGGGGAGCTGTTTTTT.

The chain carries TRBV2 and TRBJ2-7; 11 nucleotides align to TRBD2. The CDR3 runs 15 residues. Trimming at V came to 3 bases and at J to 3 bases, leaving 4 bases not matched to a gene. Per germline, CDR1 SNHLY and CDR2 FYNNEI. The CDR3 region is CASSEGSGRGYEQYF. The CDR3 DNA follows: TGTGCCAGCAGTGAGGGTAGCGGGAGGGGCTACGAGCAGTACTTC.

V gene TRBV7-9 combines with J gene TRBJ2-1; 11 nucleotides line up with TRBD2. In germline, CDR1 is SEHNR, CDR2 FQNEAQ (reference sequence). The CDR3 has 18 amino acids. V shed 1 base, J shed 4 bases, and the junction held 9 bases outside the gene matches. CDR3 sequence: CASSLGRLAGGLYNEQFF. CDR3 in DNA: TGTGCCAGCAGCTTAGGTCGTCTAGCGGGAGGTTTGTACAATGAGCAGTTCTTC.

The chain couples TRBV28 to TRBJ2-3, with a weak D call TRBD1 (6 bases). This CDR3 spans 19 amino acids. Deletions cut 2 bases from V and 0 bases from J, with 21 bases between. Germline-derived CDR1 and CDR2 are MDHEN and SYDVKM. The CDR3 spells CASSLPIPQQGTSTDTQYF. The CDR3 DNA reads TGTGCCAGCAGTTTACCTATCCCACAACAGGGAACTAGCACAGATACGCAGTATTTT.

The rearrangement uses TRBV2 and TRBJ1-4, with 7 bases lining up with TRBD1. V dropped 3 bases and J dropped 2; count of bases not matched to a gene: 21. This CDR3 contains 21 residues. CDR1 is SNHLY and CDR2 is FYNNEI in the germline V gene. The CDR3 sequence is CASSDPRRTGPYGTTNEKLFF. The CDR3 DNA sequence: TGTGCCAGCAGTGACCCCCGTCGGACAGGACCCTACGGCACGACTAATGAAAAACTGTTTTTT. The entire variable domain, with the rest obtained from reference TRBV2 and TRBJ1-4, is as follows: EPEVTQTPSHQVTQMGQEVILRCVPISNHLYFYWYRQILGQKVEFLVSFYNNEISEKSEIFDDQFSVERPDGSNFTLKIRSTKLEDSAMYFCASSDPRRTGPYGTTNEKLFFGSGTQLSVL.

This clone occurred a few times. The genes are TRBV11-3 and TRBJ1-3; D is undetermined. This CDR3 is built from 13 residues. Germline-derived CDR1 and CDR2 are SGHNT and YENEEA. V was trimmed by 5 bases and J by 4 bases, leaving 9 bases between them. The CDR3 sequence: CASSPAQGNTIYF. The CDR3 DNA sequence: TGTGCCAGCAGCCCCGCGCAAGGAAACACCATATATTTT.

The V gene is TRBV6-1, the J gene TRBJ2-1; D is possibly TRBD2 (6 bases). The CDR3 totals 14 residues. Trimming left V 4 bases short and J 9 bases short, with 16 bases between. Germline V lookup: CDR1 MNHNS, CDR2 SASEGT. The CDR3 reads CASSGRTWGGEQFF. Written as DNA, the CDR3 is TGTGCCAGCAGTGGCCGGACATGGGGAGGTGAGCAGTTCTTC.

The V gene is TRBV5-6, the J gene TRBJ2-1; D not resolved. The CDR3 has 13 residues. Germline V gives CDR1 SGHDT, CDR2 YYEEEE. V was pared by 2 bases and J by 5 bases, with 8 bases between. CDR3 residues: CASSFRANNEQFF. In DNA form, the CDR3 reads TGTGCCAGCAGCTTCCGGGCGAACAATGAGCAGTTCTTC.

The chain's CDR3 is CASGGDKTLEAEAFF. The CDR3 DNA is TGTGCCAGCGGGGGGGACAAGACCTTGGAGGCTGAAGCTTTCTTT. This chain joins TRBV7-9 and TRBJ1-1, with D perhaps TRBD1 (6 bases). V was trimmed by 8 bases and J by 6 bases, leaving 22 bases between them. CDR1 and CDR2 from the germline V gene are SEHNR and FQNEAQ (reference sequence). This CDR3 comprises 15 residues. The full variable domain, completed using reference TRBV7-9 and TRBJ1-1, is DTGVSQNPRHKITKRGQNVTFRCDPISEHNRLYWYRQTLGQGPEFLTYFQNEAQLEKSRLLSDRFSAERPKGSFSTLEIQRTEQGDSAMYLCASGGDKTLEAEAFFGQGTRLTVV.